This T cell receptor (beta chain) was obtained from a study of blood T cell repertoires in COVID-19. Study overall: COVID-19 samples collected from the United States, Italy and Spain covered acute and convalescent phases. T cells, B-cell-depleted T cells, or PBMCs supplied cDNA or gDNA.

Measured with immunoSEQ multiplex PCR; TCRdb has only the in-frame clones, and not every one. Of about 15,000 clones listed, approximately 90% were seen once; the top ten hold roughly 4%. CDR3 length: 14 amino acids. Germline loops: CDR1 SGHNT, CDR2 YYREEE (reference sequence). The junction had 5 bases not matched to a gene; V was cut back by 4 bases and J by 2 bases. What was sequenced was peripheral blood. The clonotype originates from a man aged 60 to 75 with active COVID-19. The V gene is TRBV5-4, the J gene TRBJ1-2; 7 bases match TRBD1. CDR3 sequence: CASSPGQHNYGYTF. The CDR3 nucleotides read TGTGCCAGCAGCCCGGGACAGCACAACTATGGCTACACCTTC. Full variable domain (remainder filled in from reference TRBV5-4 and TRBJ1-2): ETGVTQSPTHLIKTRGQQVTLRCSSQSGHNTVSWYQQALGQGPQFIFQYYREEENGRGNFPPRFSGLQFPNYSSELNVNALELDDSALYLCASSPGQHNYGYTFGSGTRLTVV.